Many counts were recorded for the clone carrying this TCR beta chain. Antigen specificity is unknown. The sample comes from a study of breast tumors, draining lymph nodes, adjacent tissues. Study-wide findings and caveats: Luminal-like breast cancer showed significantly greater tumor-nontumor repertoire similarity than basal-like breast cancer did. Data only fit, rather than demonstrated, lymph node origin of most tumor T cells. Tumors had less TCR diversity than lymph nodes, more than nontumor tissue.

The ends were cut back, 0 bases at V and 7 bases at J, with 25 bases in the middle. Germline loops: CDR1 DFQATT, CDR2 SNEGSKA (reference sequence). This CDR3 has 17 amino acids. TCRdb re-derived calls from the multiplex PCR reads in MiXCR, one entry per CDR3 protein. The sample has fewer than 150,000 distinct CDR3 sequences, 21% seen once; the top ten hold roughly 2%. Samples came from axillary lymph nodes draining the breast cancer. The chain employs TRBV20-1 and TRBJ2-7; D possibly matches TRBD1 or TRBD2 (5 bases each). The receptor's source is a female donor with breast cancer. Some clones in this sample may be carry-over from other donors' samples. The source material was axillary lymph node tissue. The CDR3 DNA is TGCAGTGCTAGAGATTTTGGGGGTCGGGCAAACCCTGCAGAGCAGTACTTC. Translated: CSARDFGGRANPAEQYF.